The sequence of this T cell receptor beta chain was determined in a study of human T cells and chemical hapten exposure. Time point defined: patch test 2, 6 weeks after DPC sensitization. Treatment indicated: therapeutic diphenylcyclopropenone sensitization with weekly scalp DPC. TCRdb fed the RACE reads into MiXCR, producing one record per CDR3 protein. Found here are under 75,000 distinct CDR3 sequences, roughly 8.5% of them singletons; the top ten hold about 3.5%. J lost 0 bases, V lost 3 bases, and 14 bases had no gene match. The CDR3 length is 20 residues. CDR1 and CDR2 from the germline V gene are MDHEN and SYDVKM. In this sample, this clonotype turned up a few times.

This chain joins TRBV28 and TRBJ2-3; 11 nucleotides align to TRBD2. The starting material was whole blood, obtained in connection with sensitization to the hapten diphenylcyclopropenone (DPC). The clonotype was recovered from a woman between 50 and 59 years old with alopecia areata. Some clones in this sample may be carry-over from other donors' samples. The CDR3 loop is CASSFVLAGGPFSSTDTQYF. Written as DNA, the CDR3 is TGTGCCAGCAGTTTTGTTCTAGCGGGAGGTCCCTTTTCAAGCACAGATACGCAGTATTTT.